This T cell receptor (beta chain) was documented in a study of Graves' ophthalmopathy and Graves' hyperthyroidism. V lost 5 bases and J 1 base, leaving 11 bases between the germline ends. Germline assignment: CDR1 SQVTM and CDR2 ANQGSEA. The CDR3 has 14 amino acids. This clonotype was recorded at least ten times. Its specificity is not known. The TCR beta CDR3 regions underwent amplification from RNA transcripts. Scientists carried out first-round RT-PCR using HTBI primers and then a second-round multiplex PCR. MiXCR was run by TCRdb on the multiplex PCR reads, yielding one entry per CDR3 protein. The profile shows about 500,000 distinct CDR3 sequences, about 40% of them singletons. Study conclusions and caveats: The blood repertoire also included most expanded thyroid clonotypes above 0.001 frequency. Sensitivity reached more than 85% and specificity 81.08% for a 13-signature model separating ophthalmopathy from stable hyperthyroidism.

Patients in the hyperthyroidism group, adults aged 18 to 65, were newly diagnosed, under 2 months' duration. In this cohort, patients with other autoimmune diseases, uncontrolled infections, pregnancy or lactation were excluded. The chain has TRBV29-1 and TRBJ1-4; D gene unclear. The clonotype comes from an adult man with Graves' hyperthyroidism. Sequencing was carried out using peripheral blood or thyroid tissue (not recorded which). CDR3: CSVSWGLTNEKLFF. In nucleotides, the CDR3 is TGCAGCGTTTCTTGGGGTCTAACTAATGAAAAACTGTTTTTT.